Detailed here is one T cell receptor (beta chain). What it recognizes is unknown. The data derive from a study of CXCR3-negative and CXCR3-positive naive CD8 T cells. For the study at large: Across all libraries, TRB reads numbered about 135 million, with about 1.5 +/- 0.3 million in each library. Findings and limits, study-wide: Both naive subsets carried similar amounts of surface CD5, so TCR strength was inferred from TRB CDR3 properties.

The libraries of TRB cDNA were prepared using 5' RACE with UMI labels. TCRdb re-called the 5' RACE reads and catalogs CDR3 proteins one per entry, DNA excluded. This sample carries approximately 66,000 distinct CDR3 sequences, with around 1.4% going to the ten biggest clones. The CDR3 loop spans 14 amino acids. Germline values: CDR1 SQVTM, CDR2 ANQGSEA. The receptor was isolated from a human donor in good health. Some clones in this sample may be carry-over from other donors' samples. The material sequenced was naive CXCR3- CD8+ T cells from blood. Subset indicated: CD45RO-CCR7+CD27+CD95- naive CD8+ T cells lacking CXCR3 (TNR3-). The chain couples TRBV29-1 to TRBJ2-5; TCRdb indicates TRBD1, and absent DNA this call remains unverified. The CDR3 is CSVVTESYQETQYF.